Detailed here is one T cell receptor (beta chain). The protocol was immunoSEQ multiplex PCR, while the TCRdb copy is restricted to in-frame clones and leaves out a portion. The table has under 300,000 clones, about four fifths seen once. The CDR3 contains 14 residues. Germline values: CDR1 SGHVS, CDR2 FQNEAQ. With V trimmed by 5 bases and J by 2 bases, 4 bases remained unmatched. The data derive from a study of Tregs in tolerant kidney transplant recipients. Unstimulated Tregs (CD4+CD25+CD127-) and CD4+CD25- non-Tregs were sorted from PBMCs. The chain couples TRBV7-8 to TRBJ2-7; 9 bases are shared with TRBD2. The sample taken for sequencing was CD4+ T cells from blood. The TCR was taken from a human donor in good health. The CDR3 sequence is CASSETSGPYEQYF. The CDR3 region has the DNA TGTGCCAGCAGCGAGACTAGCGGACCCTACGAGCAGTACTTC.